A single sample gave rise to the 26 T cell receptor beta chains below, sequenced in a study of shared clonotypes between healthy human individuals. Profiled with immunoSEQ multiplex PCR; TCRdb holds only in-frame clones, not every one. The table has around 2,000,000 clones, under 95% seen once. CD45RO-negative CD8 cells positively selected for CCR7 made up the naive population, which excluded terminally differentiated effector memory CD45RA+ cells. Source material: naive CD8+ T cells from PBMCs. The receptors stem from a man in his late teens or twenties in good health. Some clones in this sample may be carry-over from other donors' samples.

This chain joins TRBV6-1 and TRBJ1-5; tentatively, D is TRBD1 (5 bases). This CDR3 is built from 13 residues. Trimming took 6 bases from V and 0 from J, leaving 6 bases between them. CDR1 is MNHNS, CDR2 SASEGT, per germline. CDR3 DNA: TGTGCCAGCAGGACAGATAGCAATCAGCCCCAGCATTTT. Its protein product is CASRTDSNQPQHF.

This clone was picked up a small number of times. The V gene is TRBV21-1, the J gene TRBJ1-5. TRBV21-1 corresponds to a pseudogene. CDR3 length: 12 amino acids. The CDR3 DNA reads TGTGCCAGCAGCAAAGTGGATCAGCCCCAGCATTTT. This gives the protein CASSKVDQPQHF.

The CDR3 DNA sequence: TGCAGCACAAGCGTGGGGGTTGATGGAAACACCATATATTTT. Translating gives CSTSVGVDGNTIYF. V and J are TRBV29-1 and TRBJ1-3; weak D call: TRBD1 (5 bases). The CDR3 loop spans 14 amino acids. The V gene lost 8 bases and the J gene lost 3 bases, with 17 bases spanning the gap. Germline lookup yields CDR1 SQVTM and CDR2 ANQGSEA.

In nucleotides, the CDR3 is TGTGCCAGCAGTGGGGGCAGGCTACAGCCCCAGCATTTT. It translates to CASSGGRLQPQHF. This sequence joins TRBV6-1 and TRBJ1-5, with D possibly TRBD1 on 5 matching bases. Trimming removed 4 bases at V and 7 bases at J, with 11 bases between. CDR3 length: 13 amino acids. Germline assignment: CDR1 MNHNS and CDR2 SASEGT.

This clone was found once. The chain uses TRBV9 and TRBJ2-1; D is undetermined. Trimming left V 2 bases short and J 4 bases short, with 16 bases between. CDR1 is SGDLS and CDR2 is YYNGEE in the germline V gene. This CDR3 spans 16 amino acids. CDR3 loop: CASSVSRRPDYNEQFF. As DNA, the CDR3 is TGTGCCAGCAGCGTTTCGAGACGACCCGATTACAATGAGCAGTTCTTC.

The chain combines TRBV29-1 with TRBJ2-7, with TRBD2 as a possible D gene (6 bases). V lost 5 bases to trimming and J lost 6 bases, with 17 bases between them. The germline V gene has CDR1 SQVTM and CDR2 ANQGSEA. This CDR3 comprises 13 residues. CDR3 protein: CSVLGTPGREQYF. DNA for the CDR3: TGCAGCGTTCTGGGGACTCCCGGACGCGAGCAGTACTTC.

The genes are TRBV2 and TRBJ1-2, with D perhaps TRBD1 (5 bases). The germline V and J ends were trimmed by 4 bases and 6 bases, with 15 bases remaining between them. This CDR3 is 14 amino acids long. CDR1 and CDR2 from the germline V gene are SNHLY and FYNNEI. The CDR3 protein is CASSVLGGMDGYTF. DNA of the CDR3: TGTGCCAGCAGTGTTCTGGGGGGGATGGATGGCTACACCTTC. Using reference TRBV2 and TRBJ1-2 for the parts outside the CDR3, the full variable domain is EPEVTQTPSHQVTQMGQEVILRCVPISNHLYFYWYRQILGQKVEFLVSFYNNEISEKSEIFDDQFSVERPDGSNFTLKIRSTKLEDSAMYFCASSVLGGMDGYTFGSGTRLTVV.

V usage is TRBV6-5 and J usage is TRBJ2-1; 10 nucleotides line up with TRBD1. V gave up 6 bases and J gave up 6 bases; unmatched junction bases: 8. This CDR3 spans 15 amino acids. Germline CDR1 and CDR2: MNHEY and SVGAGI. CDR3 sequence: CASSSTWTGGNEQFF. The CDR3 DNA reads as TGTGCCAGCAGCTCTACTTGGACAGGGGGCAATGAGCAGTTCTTC.

This clone was seen a few times. V is TRBV27 and J is TRBJ1-4; no reliable D call. Germline loops: CDR1 MNHEY, CDR2 SMNVEV (reference sequence). Trimming took 2 bases from V and 7 from J, leaving 11 bases between them. This CDR3 is 14 amino acids long. CDR3 sequence: CASSLTGLGEKLFF. The CDR3 bases are TGTGCCAGCAGTTTAACGGGTTTAGGTGAAAAACTGTTTTTT.

This chain uses TRBV7-2 with TRBJ2-2; 7 bases align to TRBD2. The V gene's germline CDR1 is SGHTA and CDR2 FQGNSA. The CDR3 sequence is 14 residues long. V shed 5 bases and J 5 bases; nucleotides not matched to a gene: 5. The CDR3 loop reads CASSIMGGTGELFF. CDR3 nucleotides: TGTGCCAGCAGCATCATGGGAGGGACCGGGGAGCTGTTTTTT.

This chain joins TRBV5-1 and TRBJ2-7, with 7 bases that match TRBD1. Looked up from germline, CDR1 is SGHRS and CDR2 is YFSETQ. This CDR3 is 14 amino acids long. V dropped 4 bases and J dropped 0; count of bases not matched to a gene: 4. CDR3 loop: CASSITGVSYEQYF. Here the CDR3 DNA reads TGCGCCAGCAGCATAACAGGGGTCTCCTACGAGCAGTACTTC.

The genes are TRBV5-6 and TRBJ2-2; D is ambiguous. Between the trimmed V and J ends, which lost 1 base and 1 base, there was a span of 14 bases. There are 17 residues in the CDR3. Germline V lookup: CDR1 SGHDT, CDR2 YYEEEE. This chain's CDR3 is CASSLTPRSLNTGELFF. The CDR3 nucleotides read TGTGCCAGCAGCTTGACTCCAAGGTCCCTGAACACCGGGGAGCTGTTTTTT.

V usage is TRBV9 and J usage is TRBJ2-7; D unresolved. Between the trimmed V and J ends, which lost 0 bases and 3 bases, there was a span of 7 bases. CDR1 SGDLS and CDR2 YYNGEE come from the germline V gene. This CDR3 contains 13 residues. The CDR3 protein is CASSVGVNYEQYF. In nucleotides, the CDR3 is TGTGCCAGCAGCGTAGGAGTTAACTACGAGCAGTACTTC.

V is TRBV19 and J is TRBJ1-1, with D maybe TRBD1 (5 bases). The germline CDR1 and CDR2 sequences are LNHDA and SQIVND (reference sequence). V was trimmed by 8 bases and J by 5 bases, leaving 12 bases between them. CDR3 length: 12 residues. Written as DNA, the CDR3 is TGTGCCAGTTGGGGGTGGTCGACTGAAGCTTTCTTT. Residues: CASWGWSTEAFF.

The J gene is TRBJ2-7, the V gene TRBV28; TRBD1 is a possible D gene (6 bases). Germline V CDR1 and CDR2: MDHEN, SYDVKM. The CDR3 covers 15 residues. With 5 bases removed from V and 3 bases from J, the gap between germline ends came to 17 bases. The CDR3 protein is CASSRRTEIYYEQYF. The CDR3 DNA is TGTGCCAGCAGTCGCCGGACAGAGATCTACTACGAGCAGTACTTC. The entire variable domain, with the rest obtained from reference TRBV28 and TRBJ2-7, is as follows: DVKVTQSSRYLVKRTGEKVFLECVQDMDHENMFWYRQDPGLGLRLIYFSYDVKMKEKGDIPEGYSVSREKKERFSLILESASTNQTSMYLCASSRRTEIYYEQYFGPGTRLTVT.

This clone occurred once. The genes are TRBV5-1 and TRBJ1-2; D gene uncertain. V was pared by 3 bases and J by 2 bases, with 20 bases between. Germline CDR1 is SGHRS and CDR2 is YFSETQ. The CDR3 extends over 17 amino acids. The CDR3 DNA reads TGCGCCAGCAGCTCCCCGTCAAGGGAAGGAGCCAACTATGGCTACACCTTC. It translates to CASSSPSREGANYGYTF.

The V and J genes are TRBV15 and TRBJ2-1; tentatively, D is TRBD2 (5 bases). CDR3 length: 16 residues. Per germline, CDR1 LNHNV and CDR2 YYDKDF (reference sequence). V lost 0 bases and J lost 0, with 9 bases in between. This chain's CDR3 is CATSRDQRSSYNEQFF. The CDR3, as DNA: TGTGCCACCAGCAGAGATCAGCGGAGCTCCTACAATGAGCAGTTCTTC.

This rearrangement joins TRBV5-6 to TRBJ1-3; D is possibly TRBD1 (5 bases). Germline V gene data show CDR1 as SGHDT and CDR2 as YYEEEE. The CDR3 is 16 amino acids. Deletions cut 4 bases from V and 0 bases from J, with 14 bases between. DNA of the CDR3: TGTGCCAGCAGCCCGCCAGACAGCCGCTCTGGAAACACCATATATTTT. Amino acids: CASSPPDSRSGNTIYF.

This sequence joins TRBV4-1 and TRBJ1-2; D perhaps matches TRBD1 (5 bases). V was pared by 4 bases and J by 6 bases, with 18 bases between. Looked up from germline, CDR1 is MGHRA and CDR2 is YSYEKL. The CDR3 extends over 15 amino acids. The CDR3 spells CASSPRLGALDGYTF. The CDR3 coding sequence is TGCGCCAGCAGCCCACGACTCGGGGCCTTGGATGGCTACACCTTC.

For the CDR3, the DNA is TGTGCCAGCAGCGAACGGGACAGGGGTTCCTACGAGCAGTACTTC. This encodes CASSERDRGSYEQYF. This chain connects TRBV9 to TRBJ2-7; 10 positions match TRBD1. CDR1 is SGDLS and CDR2 is YYNGEE in the germline V gene. The J segment lost 1 base and the V segment lost 3 bases, leaving 4 bases of the junction unmatched. The CDR3 has 15 residues.

CDR3 protein: CASSITGTYDYGYTF. The CDR3 DNA reads TGTGCCAGCAGCATTACCGGGACATACGACTATGGCTACACCTTC. The chain couples TRBV28 to TRBJ1-2; D possibly corresponds to TRBD1 (6 bases). The V and J ends lost 6 bases and 3 bases respectively, with 17 bases between them. The CDR3 loop spans 15 amino acids. Germline-derived CDR1 and CDR2 are MDHEN and SYDVKM.

The chain joins TRBV5-8 to TRBJ1-5, with D unclear. Germline V lookup: CDR1 SGHTS, CDR2 YDEGEE. Trimming took off 0 bases at V and 7 bases at J, with 8 bases between the two ends. CDR3 length: 13 residues. In DNA, the CDR3 is TGTGCCAGCAGCTTGGATGGGGAACAGCCCCAGCATTTT. Residues: CASSLDGEQPQHF.

V gene TRBV9 combines with J gene TRBJ2-4; 9 bases are shared with TRBD2. The CDR3 has 15 amino acids. With 4 bases clipped from V and 0 bases from J, the junction kept 2 bases outside the gene matches. The germline V gene has CDR1 SGDLS and CDR2 YYNGEE. CDR3 loop: CASSLAGLAKNIQYF. Here the CDR3 DNA reads TGTGCCAGCAGCCTAGCGGGACTAGCCAAAAACATTCAGTACTTC.

The genes are TRBV9 and TRBJ2-7; a weak D match, TRBD2 (6 bases). This CDR3 is built from 17 residues. V lost 3 bases, J lost 7 bases, and 26 bases lay in between. Germline assignment: CDR1 SGDLS and CDR2 YYNGEE. The DNA of the CDR3 is TGTGCCAGCAGCGGACCGGAAACTAGCATTATCTCCGGTGAGCAGTACTTC. This translates into CASSGPETSIISGEQYF.

J is TRBJ1-1 and V is TRBV19; D perhaps matches TRBD1 (6 bases). Per germline, CDR1 LNHDA and CDR2 SQIVND (reference sequence). This CDR3 has 17 amino acids. V lost 5 bases and J lost 4, with 23 bases in between. This CDR3 is CASSPRDRGQRSTEAFF. The CDR3 bases are TGTGCCAGTAGTCCGAGGGACCGGGGACAACGGTCCACTGAAGCTTTCTTT. The entire variable domain, with the rest obtained from reference TRBV19 and TRBJ1-1, is as follows: DGGITQSPKYLFRKEGQNVTLSCEQNLNHDAMYWYRQDPGQGLRLIYYSQIVNDFQKGDIAEGYSVSREKKESFPLTVTSAQKNPTAFYLCASSPRDRGQRSTEAFFGQGTRLTVV.

This chain uses TRBV7-8 with TRBJ2-1; 8 bases fit TRBD2. Unmatched junction bases numbered 9, after V lost 6 bases and J lost 5 bases. The CDR3 totals 15 residues. The germline V gene has CDR1 SGHVS and CDR2 FQNEAQ. The CDR3 DNA sequence: TGTGCCAGCAGTCTTAGCGGGAATTTGAACAATGAGCAGTTCTTC. Protein: CASSLSGNLNNEQFF. Together with reference TRBV7-8 and TRBJ2-1, the CDR3 gives the full variable domain: GAGVSQSPRYKVAKRGQDVALRCDPISGHVSLFWYQQALGQGPEFLTYFQNEAQLDKSGLPSDRFFAERPEGSVSTLKIQRTQQEDSAVYLCASSLSGNLNNEQFFGPGTRLTVL.